The clone carrying this T cell receptor (beta chain) was picked up a small number of times. Its cognate antigen is unknown. Produced via immunoSEQ multiplex PCR; TCRdb's table is partial and in-frame only. The data show 50,000 to 60,000 clones, just under 85% seen once. This sample is drawn from a study of radiotherapy plus CTLA-4 blockade in lung cancer. Study-level information: Of the patients, about 20% showed objective responses and approximately 34% attained disease control.

The CDR3 runs 14 residues. V was clipped by 0 bases and J by 0 bases, with 8 bases between them. Germline CDR1 GTSNPN, CDR2 SVGIG (reference sequence). Ipilimumab CTLA-4 blockade and focal radiation were given to patients with chemo-refractory metastatic non-small-cell lung cancer. Notes on the study in general: Dynamics of early blood T cell clones, together with interferon-beta, were reportedly the best predictors of response. Subsequent to radiotherapy plus ipilimumab, tumor-derived TCR clones underwent expansion in blood.

The TCR was taken from a human donor with non-small cell lung cancer whose response to radiotherapy plus ipilimumab could not be evaluated. The chain combines TRBV30 with TRBJ1-2; D is perhaps TRBD1 (5 bases). The sequencing used peripheral blood, collected from a patient treated with radiotherapy plus ipilimumab. CDR3 coding DNA: TGTGCCTGGAGTGTATTCAGGGCTAACTATGGCTACACCTTC. Amino acid sequence: CAWSVFRANYGYTF.